This T cell receptor beta chain was sequenced during a study of blood T cell repertoires in COVID-19. Study-level information: Some COVID-19 samples were acute and others convalescent; all came from the United States, Italy and Spain. In each case, the material was cDNA or gDNA derived from T cells, B-cell-depleted T cells, or PBMCs.

Germline CDR1 LNHDA, CDR2 SQIVND (reference sequence). The CDR3 runs 19 residues. V shed 4 bases and J 0 bases; nucleotides not matched to a gene: 13. Authors' methods: Reference gene primers were amplified, and this amplification served to estimate nucleated cell counts. Data came from immunoSEQ multiplex PCR; TCRdb stores just in-frame clones and leaves some out. That table furnishes V, J and clone size, whereas the DNA furnished D and trimming. Of 200,000 to 300,000 clones in the sample, 84% are singletons; the top ten hold 1.5% to 1.9%. V is TRBV19 and J is TRBJ2-1; 9 bases fit TRBD2. The receptor's source is a woman between 40 and 55 years old who had recovered from COVID-19. The sample was peripheral blood. CDR3 nucleotides: TGTGCCAGTAGTAAGAGCGGGGGGCTTGGCCGAAGCTCCTACAATGAGCAGTTCTTC. Translated, it gives CASSKSGGLGRSSYNEQFF.